The entry below gives a single TCR beta chain sequence along with its context. The sample comes from a study of T cells after yellow fever vaccination. Study as a whole: Low-cell-number fractions were prepared with SMART-Seq v4 Ultra Low Input.

TCRdb recomputed calls from the 5' RACE reads with MiXCR, one row per CDR3 protein. The sample yields approximately 510,000 distinct CDR3 sequences, 21% seen once. This CDR3 has 13 amino acids. Trimming stripped 6 bases from V and 3 bases from J, with 12 bases between. CDR1 is DFQATT and CDR2 is SNEGSKA in the germline V gene (reference sequence). This sequence was found in a man aged 18 to 29 who received the YFV17D yellow fever vaccine. The specimen comprised PBMCs, sampled roughly 20 days after the first yellow fever vaccination. The rearrangement links TRBV20-1 to TRBJ1-5; D may be TRBD1 (6 bases). CDR3 sequence: CSAQDRYNQPQHF. The CDR3 DNA reads as TGCAGTGCGCAGGACAGATACAATCAGCCCCAGCATTTT.